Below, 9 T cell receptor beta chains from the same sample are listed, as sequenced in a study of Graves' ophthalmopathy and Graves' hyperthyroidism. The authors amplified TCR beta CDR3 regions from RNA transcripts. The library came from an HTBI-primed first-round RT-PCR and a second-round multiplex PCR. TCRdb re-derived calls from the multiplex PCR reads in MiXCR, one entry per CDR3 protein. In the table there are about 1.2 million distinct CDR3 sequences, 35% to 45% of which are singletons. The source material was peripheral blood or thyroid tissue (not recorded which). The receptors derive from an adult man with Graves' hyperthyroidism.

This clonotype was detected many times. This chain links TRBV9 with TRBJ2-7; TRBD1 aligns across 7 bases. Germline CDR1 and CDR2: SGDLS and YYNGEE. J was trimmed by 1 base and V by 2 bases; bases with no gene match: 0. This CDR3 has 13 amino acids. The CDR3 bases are TGTGCCAGCAGCGTGGGACAGTCCTACGAGCAGTACTTC. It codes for CASSVGQSYEQYF.

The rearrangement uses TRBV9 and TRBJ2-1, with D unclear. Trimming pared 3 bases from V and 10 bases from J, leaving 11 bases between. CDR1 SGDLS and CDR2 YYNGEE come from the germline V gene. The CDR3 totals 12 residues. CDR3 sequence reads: CASSGSKREQFF. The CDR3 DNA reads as TGTGCCAGCAGCGGGTCCAAGAGGGAGCAGTTCTTC. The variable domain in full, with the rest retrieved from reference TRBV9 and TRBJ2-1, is DSGVTQTPKHLITATGQRVTLRCSPRSGDLSVYWYQQSLDQGLQFLIQYYNGEERAKGNILERFSAQQFPDLHSELNLSSLELGDSALYFCASSGSKREQFFGPGTRLTVL.

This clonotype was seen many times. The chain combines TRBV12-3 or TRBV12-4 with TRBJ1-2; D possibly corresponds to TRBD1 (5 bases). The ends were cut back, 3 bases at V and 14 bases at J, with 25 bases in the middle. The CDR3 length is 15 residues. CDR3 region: CASSFSGHRNEGRTF. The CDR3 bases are TGTGCCAGCAGTTTTTCGGGGCATCGAAATGAGGGTAGGACCTTC.

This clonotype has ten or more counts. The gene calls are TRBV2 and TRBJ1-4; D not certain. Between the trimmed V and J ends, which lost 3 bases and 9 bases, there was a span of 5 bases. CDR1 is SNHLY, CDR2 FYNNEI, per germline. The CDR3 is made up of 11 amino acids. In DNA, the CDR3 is TGTGCCAGCAGTGACTGGAAAAAACTGTTTTTT. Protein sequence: CASSDWKKLFF.

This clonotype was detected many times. CDR3 residues: CASSYSLLGAQYF. The CDR3 DNA follows: TGTGCCAGCAGTTACTCCCTACTAGGGGCCCAGTACTTC. The chain employs TRBV6-6 and TRBJ2-5; the D call may be TRBD1 or TRBD2 (5 bases each). Trimming took off 0 bases at V and 9 bases at J, with 11 bases between the two ends. This CDR3 has 13 residues. The germline V gene encodes CDR1 MNHNY and CDR2 SVGAGI (reference sequence).

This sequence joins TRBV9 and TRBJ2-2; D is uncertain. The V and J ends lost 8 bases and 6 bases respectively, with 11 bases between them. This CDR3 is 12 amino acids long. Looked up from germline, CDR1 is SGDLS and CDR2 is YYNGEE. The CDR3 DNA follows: TGTGCCAGTAATGCCTACCCCGGGGAGCTGTTTTTT. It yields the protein CASNAYPGELFF.

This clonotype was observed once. CDR3 protein: CASSTRTRGDYGYTF. In DNA, the CDR3 is TGTGCCAGCAGCACACGGACACGGGGGGATTATGGCTACACCTTC. The chain uses TRBV9 and TRBJ1-2, with D perhaps matching TRBD1 (5 bases). The germline CDR1 and CDR2 sequences are SGDLS and YYNGEE. The CDR3 loop spans 15 amino acids. V was cut by 4 bases and J by 5 bases, with 18 bases left in between.

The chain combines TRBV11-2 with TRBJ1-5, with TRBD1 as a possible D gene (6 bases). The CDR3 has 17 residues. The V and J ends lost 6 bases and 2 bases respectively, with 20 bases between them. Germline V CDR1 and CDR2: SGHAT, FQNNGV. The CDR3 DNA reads TGTGCCAGCAGTTTCCGGGGGGGGCTTGTCGGCAATCAGCCCCAGCATTTT. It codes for CASSFRGGLVGNQPQHF.

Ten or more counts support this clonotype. CDR3 in DNA: TGCGCCAGCAGCGGGGGCCTTATGAACACTGAAGCTTTCTTT. Translating gives CASSGGLMNTEAFF. V usage is TRBV5-1 and J usage is TRBJ1-1; D is possibly TRBD1 (6 bases). The germline CDR1 and CDR2 sequences are SGHRS and YFSETQ. The CDR3 sequence is 14 residues long. V was trimmed by 4 bases and J by 0 bases, leaving 10 bases between them.